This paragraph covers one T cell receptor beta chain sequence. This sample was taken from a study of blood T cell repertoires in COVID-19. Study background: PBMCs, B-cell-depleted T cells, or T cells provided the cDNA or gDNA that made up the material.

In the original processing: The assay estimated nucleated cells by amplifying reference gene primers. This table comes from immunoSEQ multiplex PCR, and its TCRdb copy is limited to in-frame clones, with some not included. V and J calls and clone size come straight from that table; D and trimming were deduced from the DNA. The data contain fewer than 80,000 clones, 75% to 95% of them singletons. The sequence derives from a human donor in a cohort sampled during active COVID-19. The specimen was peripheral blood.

As DNA, the CDR3 is TGTGCCAGCAGCCCAACAGGGAGCGGCGAAAAACTGTTTTTT. Translating it yields CASSPTGSGEKLFF. This chain links TRBV5-6 with TRBJ1-4; possibly TRBD1 for D (6 bases). Germline-derived CDR1 and CDR2 are SGHDT and YYEEEE. There are 14 residues in the CDR3. V lost 4 bases and J 8 bases, leaving 15 bases between the germline ends.